A selection of T cell receptor beta chains follows, all from one sample in a study of human T cells and chemical hapten exposure. Using its own MiXCR run on the RACE reads, TCRdb lists one record per CDR3 protein. In the table there are over 100,000 distinct CDR3 sequences, 9.2% of which are singletons. Sequenced material: whole blood, taken in connection with sensitization to the hapten diphenylcyclopropenone (DPC). Receptors were obtained from a woman aged 35 to 49 with alopecia areata. Some clones in this sample may be carry-over from other donors' samples. Both conserved end residues are part of each CDR3. A D gene is named only where the DNA matches it firmly. Only part of the rows carry a size: once, few, many, or a class if the clone is expanded.

>TRBD1|few|TRBJ2-6|TRBV15
CATSLLPGQAYSGANVLTF
TGTGCCACCAGCCTTCTGCCGGGACAGGCATACTCTGGGGCCAACGTCCTGACTTTC
>-|many|TRBJ1-2|TRBV3-1
CASSRGEALYGYTF
TGTGCCAGCAGCCGAGGGGAGGCCCTCTATGGCTACACCTTC
>-|many|TRBJ1-4|TRBV6-1
CASSEGTFTNEKLFF
TGTGCCAGCAGTGAAGGGACCTTTACTAATGAAAAACTGTTTTTT
>TRBD1|many|TRBJ2-5|TRBV5-5
CASSLQGTGDETQYF
TGTGCCAGCAGCTTGCAGGGGACAGGGGACGAGACCCAGTACTTC
>-|-|TRBJ2-3|TRBV7-2
CASSLARLARGDTQYF
TGTGCCAGCAGCTTAGCTAGACTAGCCAGGGGAGATACGCAGTATTTT
>-|few|TRBJ2-2|TRBV5-1
CASSFAGATAGELFF
TGCGCCAGCAGCTTCGCGGGGGCTACCGCCGGGGAGCTGTTTTTT
>-|-|TRBJ1-5|TRBV25-1
CASSPMGADSNQPQHF
TGTGCCAGCAGTCCAATGGGGGCCGATAGCAATCAGCCCCAGCATTTT
>TRBD2|-|TRBJ2-7|TRBV20-1
CSARGPWGGSGEQYF
TGCAGTGCTAGAGGCCCCTGGGGGGGTTCGGGAGAGCAGTACTTC
>-|-|TRBJ2-3|TRBV3-1
CASSQDIWDTQYF
TGTGCCAGCAGCCAAGATATCTGGGATACGCAGTATTTT
>-|-|TRBJ2-5|TRBV7-8
CASSLRASRETQYF
TGTGCCAGCAGCTTACGGGCTAGTCGGGAGACCCAGTACTTC